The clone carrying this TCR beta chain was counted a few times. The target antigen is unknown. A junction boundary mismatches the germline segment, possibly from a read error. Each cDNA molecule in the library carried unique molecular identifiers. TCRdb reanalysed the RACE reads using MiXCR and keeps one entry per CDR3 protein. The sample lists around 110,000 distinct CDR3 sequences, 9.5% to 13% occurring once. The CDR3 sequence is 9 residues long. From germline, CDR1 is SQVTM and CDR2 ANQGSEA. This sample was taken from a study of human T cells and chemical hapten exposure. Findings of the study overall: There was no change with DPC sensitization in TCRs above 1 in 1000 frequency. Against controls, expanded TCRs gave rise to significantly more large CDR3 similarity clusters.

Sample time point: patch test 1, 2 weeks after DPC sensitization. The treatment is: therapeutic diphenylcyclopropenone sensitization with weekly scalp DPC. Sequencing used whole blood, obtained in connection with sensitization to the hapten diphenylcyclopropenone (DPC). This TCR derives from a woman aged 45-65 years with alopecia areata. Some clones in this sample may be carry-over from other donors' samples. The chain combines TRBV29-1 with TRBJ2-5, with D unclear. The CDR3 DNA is TGCAGCGACGGGCCCCCTGGGGACTTC. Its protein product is CSDGPPGDF.